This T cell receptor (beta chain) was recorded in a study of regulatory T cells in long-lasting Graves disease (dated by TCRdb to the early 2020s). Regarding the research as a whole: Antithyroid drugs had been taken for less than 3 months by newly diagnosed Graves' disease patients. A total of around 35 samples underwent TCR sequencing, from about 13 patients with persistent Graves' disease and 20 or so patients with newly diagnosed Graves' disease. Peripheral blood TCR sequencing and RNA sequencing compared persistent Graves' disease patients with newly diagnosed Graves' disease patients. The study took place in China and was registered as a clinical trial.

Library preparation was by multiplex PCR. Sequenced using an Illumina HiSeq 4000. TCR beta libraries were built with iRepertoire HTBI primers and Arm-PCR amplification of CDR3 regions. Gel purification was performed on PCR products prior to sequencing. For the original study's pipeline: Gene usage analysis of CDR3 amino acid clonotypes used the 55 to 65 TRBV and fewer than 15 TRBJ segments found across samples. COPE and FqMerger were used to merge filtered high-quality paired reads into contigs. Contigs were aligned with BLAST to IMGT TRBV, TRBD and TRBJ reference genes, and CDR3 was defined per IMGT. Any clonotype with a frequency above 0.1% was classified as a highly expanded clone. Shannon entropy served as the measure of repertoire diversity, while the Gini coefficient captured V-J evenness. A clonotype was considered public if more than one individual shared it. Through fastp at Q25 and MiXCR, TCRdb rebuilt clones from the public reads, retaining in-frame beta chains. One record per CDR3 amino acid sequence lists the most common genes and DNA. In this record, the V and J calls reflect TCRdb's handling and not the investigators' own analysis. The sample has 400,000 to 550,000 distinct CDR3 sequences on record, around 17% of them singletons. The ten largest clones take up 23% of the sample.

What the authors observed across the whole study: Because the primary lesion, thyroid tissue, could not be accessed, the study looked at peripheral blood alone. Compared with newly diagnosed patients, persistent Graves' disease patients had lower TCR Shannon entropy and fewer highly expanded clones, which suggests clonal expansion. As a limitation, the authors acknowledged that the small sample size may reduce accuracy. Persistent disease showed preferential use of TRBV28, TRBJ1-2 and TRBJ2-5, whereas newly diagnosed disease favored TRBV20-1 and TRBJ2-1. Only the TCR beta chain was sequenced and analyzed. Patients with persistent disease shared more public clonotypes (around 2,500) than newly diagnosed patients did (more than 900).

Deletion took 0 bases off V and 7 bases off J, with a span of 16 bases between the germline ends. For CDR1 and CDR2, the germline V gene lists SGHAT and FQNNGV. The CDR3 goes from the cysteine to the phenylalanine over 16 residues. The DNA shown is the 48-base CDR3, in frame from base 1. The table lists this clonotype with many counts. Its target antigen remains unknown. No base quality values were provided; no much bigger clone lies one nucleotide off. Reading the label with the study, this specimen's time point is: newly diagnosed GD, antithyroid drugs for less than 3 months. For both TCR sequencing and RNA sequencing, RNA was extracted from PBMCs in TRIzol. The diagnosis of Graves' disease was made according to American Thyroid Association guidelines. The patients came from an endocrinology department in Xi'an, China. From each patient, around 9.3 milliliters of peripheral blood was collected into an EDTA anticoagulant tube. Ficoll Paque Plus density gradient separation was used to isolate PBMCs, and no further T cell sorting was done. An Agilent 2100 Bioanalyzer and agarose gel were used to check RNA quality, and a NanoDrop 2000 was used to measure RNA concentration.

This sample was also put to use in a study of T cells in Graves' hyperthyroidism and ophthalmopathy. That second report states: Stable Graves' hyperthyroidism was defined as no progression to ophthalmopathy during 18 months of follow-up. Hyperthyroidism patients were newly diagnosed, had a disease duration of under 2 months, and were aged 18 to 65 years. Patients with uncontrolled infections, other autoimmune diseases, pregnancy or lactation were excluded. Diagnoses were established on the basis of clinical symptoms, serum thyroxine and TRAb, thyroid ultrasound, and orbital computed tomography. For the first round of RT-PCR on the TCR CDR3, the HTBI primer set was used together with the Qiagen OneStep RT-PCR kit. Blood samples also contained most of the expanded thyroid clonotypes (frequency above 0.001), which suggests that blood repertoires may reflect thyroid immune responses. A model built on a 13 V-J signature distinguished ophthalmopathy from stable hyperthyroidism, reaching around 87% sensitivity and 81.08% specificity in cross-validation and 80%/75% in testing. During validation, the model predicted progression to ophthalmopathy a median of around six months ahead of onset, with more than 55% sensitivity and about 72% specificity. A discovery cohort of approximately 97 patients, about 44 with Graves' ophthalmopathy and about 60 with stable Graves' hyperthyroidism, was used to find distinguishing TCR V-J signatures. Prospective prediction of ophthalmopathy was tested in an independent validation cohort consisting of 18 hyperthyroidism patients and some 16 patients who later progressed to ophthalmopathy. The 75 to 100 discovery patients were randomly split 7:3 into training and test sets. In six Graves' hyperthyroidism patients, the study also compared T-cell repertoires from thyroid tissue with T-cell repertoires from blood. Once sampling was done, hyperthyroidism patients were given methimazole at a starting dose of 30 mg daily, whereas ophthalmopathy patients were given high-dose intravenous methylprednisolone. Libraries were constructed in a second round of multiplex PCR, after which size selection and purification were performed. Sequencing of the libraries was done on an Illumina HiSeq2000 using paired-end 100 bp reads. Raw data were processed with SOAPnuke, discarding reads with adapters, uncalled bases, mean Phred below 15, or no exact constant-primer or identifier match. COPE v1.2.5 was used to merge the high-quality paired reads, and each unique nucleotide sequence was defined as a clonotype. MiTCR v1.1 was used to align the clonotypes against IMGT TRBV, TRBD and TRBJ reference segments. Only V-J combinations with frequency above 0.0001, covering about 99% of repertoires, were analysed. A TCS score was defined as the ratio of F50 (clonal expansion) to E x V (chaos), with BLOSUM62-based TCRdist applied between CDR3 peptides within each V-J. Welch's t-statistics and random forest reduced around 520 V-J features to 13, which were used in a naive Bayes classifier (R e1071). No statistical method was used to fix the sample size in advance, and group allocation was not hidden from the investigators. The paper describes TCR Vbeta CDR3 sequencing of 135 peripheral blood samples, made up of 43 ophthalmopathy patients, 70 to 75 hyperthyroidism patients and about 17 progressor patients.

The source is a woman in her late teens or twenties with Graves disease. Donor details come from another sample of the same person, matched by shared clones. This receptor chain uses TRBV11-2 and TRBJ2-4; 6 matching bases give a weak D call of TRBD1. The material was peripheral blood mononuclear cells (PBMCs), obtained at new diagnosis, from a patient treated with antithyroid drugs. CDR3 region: CASSLDRAGVRNIQYF. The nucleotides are TGTGCCAGCAGCTTAGATCGGGCAGGGGTTAGGAACATTCAGTACTTC. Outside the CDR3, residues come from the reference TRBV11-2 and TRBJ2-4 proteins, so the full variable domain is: EAGVAQSPRYKIIEKRQSVAFWCNPISGHATLYWYQQILGQGPKLLIQFQNNGVVDDSQLPKDRFSAERLKGVDSTLKIQPAKLEDSAVYLCASSLDRAGVRNIQYFGAGTRLSVL.